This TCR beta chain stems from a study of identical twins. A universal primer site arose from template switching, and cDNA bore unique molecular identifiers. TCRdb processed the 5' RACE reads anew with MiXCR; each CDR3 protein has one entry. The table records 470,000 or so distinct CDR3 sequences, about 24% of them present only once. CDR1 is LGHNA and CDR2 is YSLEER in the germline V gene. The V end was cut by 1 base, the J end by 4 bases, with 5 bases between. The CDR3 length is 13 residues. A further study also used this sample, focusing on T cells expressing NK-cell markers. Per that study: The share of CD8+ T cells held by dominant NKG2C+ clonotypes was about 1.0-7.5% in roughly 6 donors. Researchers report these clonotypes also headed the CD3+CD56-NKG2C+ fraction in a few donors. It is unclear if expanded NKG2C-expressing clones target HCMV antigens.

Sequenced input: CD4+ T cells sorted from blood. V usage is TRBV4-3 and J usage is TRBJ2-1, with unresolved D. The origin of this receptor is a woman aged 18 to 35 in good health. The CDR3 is CASSQGDYNEQFF. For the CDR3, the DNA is TGCGCCAGCAGCCAAGGGGATTACAATGAGCAGTTCTTC.